The 20 T cell receptor beta chains listed next were all sequenced from one sample in a study of blood T cell repertoires in COVID-19. Method: immunoSEQ multiplex PCR; TCRdb's copy keeps in-frame clones and lacks some. The profile shows 30,000 to 40,000 clones, 80% to 90% of them singletons. The sample consisted of peripheral blood. These receptors all come from a man aged 55-75 years with active COVID-19.

The CDR3 is CASSDRDRGQETQYF. CDR3 DNA sequence: TGTGCCAGCAGCGACCGGGACAGGGGCCAAGAGACCCAGTACTTC. This chain joins TRBV7-2 and TRBJ2-5; 10 bases line up with TRBD1. CDR3 length equals 15 residues. Unmatched junction bases numbered 4, after V lost 5 bases and J lost 1 base. The V gene's germline CDR1 is SGHTA and CDR2 FQGNSA.

The count of this clone is one. The J gene is TRBJ1-6, the V gene TRBV5-8; 8 bases match TRBD1. The CDR3 contains 15 residues. With V trimmed by 0 bases and J by 10 bases, 6 bases remained unmatched. Germline CDR1 and CDR2: SGHTS and YDEGEE. The CDR3 DNA is TGTGCCAGCAGCTTGGGGACAGGGTTGGTCTCACCCCTCCACTTT. Its protein is CASSLGTGLVSPLHF.

The chain recombines TRBV6-5 with TRBJ2-5; tentative D call: TRBD1 (5 bases). From germline, CDR1 is MNHEY and CDR2 SVGAGI. V gave up 0 bases and J gave up 5 bases, with 10 bases separating them. The CDR3 sequence is 14 residues long. In DNA, the CDR3 is TGTGCCAGCAGTTACTCGATGGGGCGGGAGACCCAGTACTTC. Its translation: CASSYSMGRETQYF.

This chain uses TRBV11-2 with TRBJ2-1; D is ambiguous. The germline V and J ends were trimmed by 2 bases and 9 bases, with 5 bases remaining between them. This CDR3 comprises 11 residues. CDR1 and CDR2 from the germline V gene are SGHAT and FQNNGV. CDR3 DNA: TGTGCCAGCAGCTTATCGTCTGAGCAGTTCTTC. This translates into CASSLSSEQFF.

The rearrangement links TRBV3-1 (or the pseudogene TRBV3-2) to TRBJ2-1; D gene ambiguous. The CDR3 runs 15 residues. Germline-derived CDR1 and CDR2 are LGHDT and YNNKEL (reference sequence). V was shortened by 1 base and J by 4 bases, with 11 bases between the two germline ends. Here the CDR3 DNA reads TGTGCCAGCAGCCAAGGAACACGACAATACAATGAGCAGTTCTTC. Translated, it gives CASSQGTRQYNEQFF.

The chain's CDR3 is CASSGASGNYNEQFF. CDR3 bases: TGTGCCAGCAGTGGGGCTAGCGGGAACTACAATGAGCAGTTCTTC. V gene TRBV7-9 combines with J gene TRBJ2-1, with 9 bases lining up with TRBD2. The CDR3 is 15 amino acids. Trimming took 6 bases from V and 3 from J; bases not matched to a gene: 6. Germline CDR1 SEHNR, CDR2 FQNEAQ (reference sequence).

The table lists this clone with a few counts. The chain joins TRBV7-2 to TRBJ1-1; D is undetermined. Germline loops: CDR1 SGHTA, CDR2 FQGNSA. V was shortened by 0 bases and J by 4 bases, with 9 bases between the two germline ends. The CDR3 runs to 14 residues. The DNA of the CDR3 is TGTGCCAGCAGCTTAGCTGGGTCGGGCACTGAAGCTTTCTTT. Its protein product is CASSLAGSGTEAFF.

The chain employs TRBV7-2 and TRBJ2-7; 10 bases are a match to TRBD2. This CDR3 region has 18 residues. The ends lost 5 bases at V and 5 bases at J; junction bases unmatched: 18. The germline gives CDR1 SGHTA, CDR2 FQGNSA. The CDR3: CASSALLSGRALAHEQYF. The DNA for the CDR3 is TGTGCCAGCAGCGCCTTACTAAGCGGGAGGGCCTTAGCCCACGAGCAGTACTTC. The entire variable domain, with the rest obtained from reference TRBV7-2 and TRBJ2-7, is as follows: GAGVSQSPSNKVTEKGKDVELRCDPISGHTALYWYRQSLGQGLEFLIYFQGNSAPDKSGLPSDRFSAERTGGSVSTLTIQRTQQEDSAVYLCASSALLSGRALAHEQYFGPGTRLTVT.

This chain links TRBV5-4 with TRBJ2-2; the D is unclear. Germline CDR1 and CDR2: SGHNT and YYREEE (reference sequence). V was cut by 4 bases and J by 0 bases, with 10 bases left in between. The CDR3 covers 15 residues. The CDR3 here is CASSRDTPNTGELFF. As DNA, the CDR3 is TGTGCCAGCAGCCGAGACACGCCGAACACCGGGGAGCTGTTTTTT.

V usage is TRBV5-1 and J usage is TRBJ1-4; perhaps TRBD1 as D (6 bases). V lost 1 base and J lost 7, with 17 bases in between. The length of the CDR3 is 16 residues. CDR1 and CDR2 (germline): SGHRS, YFSETQ. DNA for the CDR3: TGCGCCAGCAGCTTGAACGGACAGTCCTTAAGTGAAAAACTGTTTTTT. Its translation is CASSLNGQSLSEKLFF.

This sequence joins TRBV10-3 and TRBJ1-4; 8 bases are shared with TRBD1. Germline CDR1 reads ENHRY; CDR2 reads SYGVKD. The trim removed 8 bases at V and 7 bases at J, leaving 3 bases unmatched. The CDR3 consists of 12 residues. The CDR3 DNA reads TGTGCCATCGGGGGGACAGGTGAAAAACTGTTTTTT. It codes for CAIGGTGEKLFF.

The chain is built from TRBV5-6 and TRBJ1-1, with TRBD1 matching 12 bases. CDR3 length: 16 amino acids. With V trimmed by 4 bases and J by 0 bases, 4 bases remained unmatched. Per germline, CDR1 SGHDT and CDR2 YYEEEE. CDR3 residues: CASSPGTGGMNTEAFF. The CDR3 DNA reads TGTGCCAGCAGCCCCGGGACAGGGGGCATGAACACTGAAGCTTTCTTT.

The chain combines TRBV11-3 with TRBJ2-3, with 7 nucleotides matching TRBD1. Germline V gene lookup returns CDR1 SGHNT and CDR2 YENEEA. This CDR3 region has 15 residues. With V trimmed by 3 bases and J by 0 bases, 3 bases remained unmatched. CDR3 loop: CASSFGTASTDTQYF. The DNA for the CDR3 is TGTGCCAGCAGCTTCGGGACAGCTAGCACAGATACGCAGTATTTT.

In this sample, this clone turned up once. The chain joins TRBV6-5 to TRBJ1-2; tentative D call: TRBD1 (6 bases). With 7 bases removed from V and 8 bases from J, the gap between germline ends came to 14 bases. The CDR3 length is 12 residues. From germline, CDR1 is MNHEY and CDR2 SVGAGI. CDR3 DNA: TGTGCCAGCAACCAAGGGGGTGGGGGCTACACCTTC. Amino acids: CASNQGGGGYTF.

This clone was seen a few times. The rearrangement joins TRBV7-9 to TRBJ1-4; tentatively, D is TRBD1 (6 bases). CDR1 is SEHNR, CDR2 FQNEAQ, per germline (reference sequence). V lost 5 bases and J 5 bases, leaving 12 bases between the germline ends. CDR3 length: 14 residues. The CDR3 DNA is TGTGCCAGCAGCGATGACAGGAGCAATGAAAAACTGTTTTTT. It specifies CASSDDRSNEKLFF.

Only one count was recorded for this clone. The J gene is TRBJ1-2, the V gene TRBV7-2, with 7 positions matching TRBD1. V lost 7 bases to trimming and J lost 5 bases; unmatched junction nucleotides: 16. From germline, CDR1 is SGHTA and CDR2 FQGNSA. The CDR3 consists of 16 residues. CDR3 sequence: CASKITGVGRAYGYTF. The CDR3 nucleotides are TGTGCCAGCAAGATCACAGGGGTAGGAAGGGCGTATGGCTACACCTTC.

This rearrangement joins TRBV29-1 to TRBJ2-1, with TRBD1 matching over 10 bases. The CDR3 is 13 amino acids. The germline CDR1 and CDR2 sequences are SQVTM and ANQGSEA. The J segment lost 6 bases and the V segment lost 2 bases, leaving 1 base of the junction unmatched. In nucleotides, the CDR3 is TGCAGCGTTGAACGGACAGGGGGCAATGAGCAGTTCTTC. This encodes CSVERTGGNEQFF.

J is TRBJ1-2 and V is TRBV9; D perhaps matches TRBD1 (6 bases). Trimming stripped 3 bases from V and 4 bases from J, with 10 bases between. Germline assignment: CDR1 SGDLS and CDR2 YYNGEE. The CDR3 is 13 amino acids. The CDR3: CASSAGQIYGYTF. Written as DNA, the CDR3 is TGTGCCAGCAGCGCAGGACAGATCTATGGCTACACCTTC. The full variable domain, with the rest looked up from reference TRBV9 and TRBJ1-2, is DSGVTQTPKHLITATGQRVTLRCSPRSGDLSVYWYQQSLDQGLQFLIQYYNGEERAKGNILERFSAQQFPDLHSELNLSSLELGDSALYFCASSAGQIYGYTFGSGTRLTVV.

This rearrangement joins TRBV29-1 to TRBJ2-3; tentatively, D is TRBD1 (5 bases). The germline V gene has CDR1 SQVTM and CDR2 ANQGSEA. V was clipped by 3 bases and J by 2 bases, with 6 bases between them. The CDR3 extends over 12 amino acids. In DNA, the CDR3 is TGCAGCGTTGACAGGGCCACAGATACGCAGTATTTT. The encoded protein is CSVDRATDTQYF.

This chain uses TRBV6-1 with TRBJ1-6; possible D gene TRBD1, 6 bases. V lost 0 bases and J 15 bases, leaving 9 bases between the germline ends. The CDR3 covers 12 residues. Germline V gives CDR1 MNHNS, CDR2 SASEGT. The CDR3 sequence is CASSEARGVLHF. CDR3 DNA: TGTGCCAGCAGTGAAGCCAGGGGCGTCCTCCACTTT.